This T cell receptor beta chain was sequenced during a study of PD-L1 blockade in urothelial cancer. Study-level background: Median blood clonality was roughly 0.087, with tens of thousands of unique TCRs.

The germline gives CDR1 LNHDA, CDR2 SQIVND (reference sequence). This CDR3 has 13 amino acids. V lost 5 bases, J lost 6 bases, and 7 bases stayed unmatched. The time point denotes: peripheral blood 6 weeks after treatment start. Locally advanced or metastatic urothelial carcinoma affected the patients. Only in-frame clones appear in the TCRdb table, and some are missing; sequencing was by immunoSEQ multiplex PCR. The table has under 150,000 clones, approximately 90% seen once. The source of this sequence is a man aged 55 to 70 with urothelial cancer. This specimen consisted of PBMCs, obtained around atezolizumab (anti-PD-L1) treatment. This rearrangement joins TRBV19 to TRBJ2-7, with 7 nucleotides matching TRBD1. CDR3 coding DNA: TGTGCCAGTAGTCGACCGGGGACAGCCGAGCAGTACTTC. Encoded protein: CASSRPGTAEQYF.